These T cell receptor beta chains were read from a single sample in a study of blood T cell repertoires in COVID-19. The table came from immunoSEQ multiplex PCR; TCRdb's copy has only in-frame clones and leaves some out. This repertoire shows fewer than 200,000 clones, roughly 86% found once; its top ten account for under 8.5%. Specimen: peripheral blood. These receptors were taken from a man aged 40-55 years who had recovered from COVID-19. Both conserved end residues are part of each CDR3. Fields, in order: D gene, clone size, J gene, V gene, CDR3 protein, CDR3 DNA. D genes are given only for firm matches. Only some rows state a clone size, as once, few, many or a class for expanded clones.

d_gene: TRBD2
abundance: .
j_gene: TRBJ2-3
v_gene: TRBV5-1
CDR3aa: CASSLAGGGTDTQYF
CDR3nt: TGCGCCAGCAGCTTAGCGGGAGGCGGCACAGATACGCAGTATTTT

d_gene: .
abundance: .
j_gene: TRBJ1-5
v_gene: TRBV25-1
CDR3aa: CASSDPRDGNQPQHF
CDR3nt: TGTGCCAGCAGTGACCCCAGGGATGGCAATCAGCCCCAGCATTTT

d_gene: TRBD1
abundance: .
j_gene: TRBJ1-1
v_gene: TRBV19
CDR3aa: CASSALDRGHTEAFF
CDR3nt: TGTGCCAGTAGTGCCTTGGACAGGGGGCACACTGAAGCTTTCTTT

d_gene: .
abundance: .
j_gene: TRBJ1-3
v_gene: TRBV4-3
CDR3aa: CASSQLDSRASGNTIYF
CDR3nt: TGCGCCAGCAGCCAGTTAGACAGCCGAGCCTCTGGAAACACCATATATTTT

d_gene: .
abundance: .
j_gene: TRBJ2-7
v_gene: TRBV15
CDR3aa: CATSITEGVMVEQYF
CDR3nt: TGTGCCACCAGCATCACCGAGGGGGTAATGGTCGAGCAGTACTTC

d_gene: TRBD1
abundance: .
j_gene: TRBJ2-4
v_gene: TRBV5-6
CDR3aa: CASSSQGAKNIQYF
CDR3nt: TGTGCCAGCAGCTCACAGGGGGCCAAAAACATTCAGTACTTC

d_gene: TRBD2
abundance: .
j_gene: TRBJ2-3
v_gene: TRBV12-5
CDR3aa: CASGSGLGTDTQYF
CDR3nt: TGTGCTAGTGGTTCGGGACTAGGCACAGATACGCAGTATTTT

d_gene: TRBD1
abundance: .
j_gene: TRBJ1-3
v_gene: TRBV18
CDR3aa: CASSPGQVGTIYF
CDR3nt: TGTGCCAGCTCACCTGGACAGGTTGGCACCATATATTTT

d_gene: TRBD2
abundance: .
j_gene: TRBJ2-1
v_gene: TRBV5-6
CDR3aa: CASSFLSGGYNEQFF
CDR3nt: TGTGCCAGCAGCTTCCTTAGCGGGGGCTACAATGAGCAGTTCTTC

d_gene: .
abundance: once
j_gene: TRBJ1-6
v_gene: TRBV19
CDR3aa: CASSIRGVNSPLHF
CDR3nt: TGTGCCAGTAGTATAAGAGGCGTTAATTCACCCCTCCACTTT

d_gene: .
abundance: .
j_gene: TRBJ1-1
v_gene: TRBV7-8
CDR3aa: CASSPRWAANTEAFF
CDR3nt: TGTGCCAGCAGTCCTCGATGGGCAGCTAACACTGAAGCTTTCTTT

d_gene: TRBD1
abundance: .
j_gene: TRBJ2-4
v_gene: TRBV19
CDR3aa: CASSDGQGAASAKNIQYF
CDR3nt: TGTGCCAGTAGTGACGGACAGGGGGCCGCCTCGGCCAAAAACATTCAGTACTTC

d_gene: .
abundance: .
j_gene: TRBJ2-3
v_gene: TRBV6-2/TRBV6-3
CDR3aa: CASGRDTTSDTQYF
CDR3nt: TGTGCCAGCGGCCGGGACACAACTTCAGATACGCAGTATTTT

d_gene: .
abundance: .
j_gene: TRBJ2-5
v_gene: TRBV5-4
CDR3aa: CASSLSGVETQYF
CDR3nt: TGTGCCAGCAGCTTGTCGGGGGTGGAGACCCAGTACTTC

d_gene: TRBD2
abundance: .
j_gene: TRBJ2-7
v_gene: TRBV10-3
CDR3aa: CAISESYTSGISYEQYF
CDR3nt: TGTGCCATCAGTGAGAGTTATACTAGCGGGATTTCCTACGAGCAGTACTTC

d_gene: .
abundance: .
j_gene: TRBJ1-4
v_gene: TRBV7-9
CDR3aa: CASGRTGSNEKLFF
CDR3nt: TGTGCCAGCGGTCGAACAGGGTCTAATGAAAAACTGTTTTTT

d_gene: .
abundance: .
j_gene: TRBJ2-5
v_gene: TRBV7-3
CDR3aa: CASSLDSRETQYF
CDR3nt: TGTGCCAGCAGCTTAGACAGTCGGGAGACCCAGTACTTC

d_gene: TRBD1
abundance: .
j_gene: TRBJ2-7
v_gene: TRBV5-1
CDR3aa: CASSPGQGWSYEQYF
CDR3nt: TGCGCCAGCAGCCCTGGACAGGGTTGGTCCTACGAGCAGTACTTC

d_gene: .
abundance: .
j_gene: TRBJ2-3
v_gene: TRBV2
CDR3aa: CASNRQHTDTQYF
CDR3nt: TGTGCCAGCAACCGACAGCACACAGATACGCAGTATTTT

d_gene: .
abundance: .
j_gene: TRBJ1-1
v_gene: TRBV4-2
CDR3aa: CASSQEGSREAFF
CDR3nt: TGTGCCAGCAGCCAAGAGGGGAGCCGTGAAGCTTTCTTT

d_gene: TRBD1
abundance: .
j_gene: TRBJ1-2
v_gene: TRBV2
CDR3aa: CASSQTTTGDGGYTF
CDR3nt: TGTGCCAGCAGTCAGACCACGACAGGGGATGGTGGCTACACCTTC

d_gene: .
abundance: .
j_gene: TRBJ1-5
v_gene: TRBV4-2
CDR3aa: CASSQMGGGNQPQHF
CDR3nt: TGTGCCAGCAGCCAAATGGGGGGGGGTAATCAGCCCCAGCATTTT

d_gene: .
abundance: .
j_gene: TRBJ1-2
v_gene: TRBV6-6
CDR3aa: CASSFPRDTRNYGYTF
CDR3nt: TGTGCCAGCAGTTTCCCCCGGGACACCCGCAACTATGGCTACACCTTC

d_gene: .
abundance: .
j_gene: TRBJ1-2
v_gene: TRBV7-9
CDR3aa: CASRLDSYGYTF
CDR3nt: TGTGCCAGCAGGTTGGACAGCTATGGCTACACCTTC

d_gene: TRBD1
abundance: .
j_gene: TRBJ1-2
v_gene: TRBV27
CDR3aa: CASSLGQGYGYTF
CDR3nt: TGTGCCAGCAGTCTCGGACAGGGCTATGGCTACACCTTC

d_gene: TRBD1
abundance: few
j_gene: TRBJ1-6
v_gene: TRBV4-2
CDR3aa: CASSQEDRDGSPLHF
CDR3nt: TGTGCCAGCAGCCAAGAGGACAGGGACGGTTCACCCCTCCACTTT

d_gene: .
abundance: .
j_gene: TRBJ2-4
v_gene: TRBV19
CDR3aa: CASSMEVQGIQYF
CDR3nt: TGTGCCAGTAGTATGGAAGTGCAGGGCATTCAGTACTTC

d_gene: TRBD1
abundance: .
j_gene: TRBJ2-2
v_gene: TRBV6-2/TRBV6-3
CDR3aa: CASSRDRRGELFF
CDR3nt: TGTGCCAGCAGCCGGGACAGACGGGGGGAGCTGTTTTTT

d_gene: .
abundance: few
j_gene: TRBJ2-7
v_gene: TRBV5-1
CDR3aa: CASSFVVGGTYEQYF
CDR3nt: TGCGCCAGCAGCTTTGTAGTCGGCGGCACCTACGAGCAGTACTTC

d_gene: .
abundance: .
j_gene: TRBJ1-1
v_gene: TRBV4-1
CDR3aa: CASSRLQSTEAFF
CDR3nt: TGCGCCAGCAGCCGATTACAGAGCACTGAAGCTTTCTTT

d_gene: .
abundance: .
j_gene: TRBJ1-6
v_gene: TRBV7-9
CDR3aa: CATRPEGSSPLHF
CDR3nt: TGTGCCACCCGTCCGGAGGGGTCTTCACCCCTCCACTTT

d_gene: .
abundance: .
j_gene: TRBJ2-5
v_gene: TRBV11-3
CDR3aa: CASSLNRQETQYF
CDR3nt: TGTGCCAGCAGCTTGAACAGACAAGAGACCCAGTACTTC

d_gene: .
abundance: .
j_gene: TRBJ1-1
v_gene: TRBV7-9
CDR3aa: CASSLVNTRGTEAFF
CDR3nt: TGTGCCAGCAGCTTGGTGAACACTCGGGGCACTGAAGCTTTCTTT

d_gene: TRBD2
abundance: .
j_gene: TRBJ2-5
v_gene: TRBV16
CDR3aa: CASSQSGLVGETQYF
CDR3nt: TGTGCCAGCAGCCAATCGGGACTAGTGGGAGAGACCCAGTACTTC

d_gene: .
abundance: .
j_gene: TRBJ2-7
v_gene: TRBV4-3
CDR3aa: CASSQEGGAAQYF
CDR3nt: TGCGCCAGCAGCCAAGAGGGGGGGGCAGCTCAGTACTTC

d_gene: TRBD2
abundance: .
j_gene: TRBJ2-1
v_gene: TRBV28
CDR3aa: CASSVTSVEQFF
CDR3nt: TGTGCCAGCAGTGTGACTAGCGTCGAGCAGTTCTTC

d_gene: TRBD1
abundance: .
j_gene: TRBJ2-1
v_gene: TRBV7-9
CDR3aa: CASSEAGDRGRHEQFF
CDR3nt: TGTGCCAGCAGCGAGGCGGGCGACAGGGGGCGGCATGAGCAGTTCTTC

d_gene: TRBD1
abundance: .
j_gene: TRBJ1-4
v_gene: TRBV7-6
CDR3aa: CASSLGGDRGDEKLFF
CDR3nt: TGTGCCAGCAGCTTAGGTGGGGACAGGGGTGATGAAAAACTGTTTTTT

d_gene: TRBD2
abundance: .
j_gene: TRBJ2-3
v_gene: TRBV6-2/TRBV6-3
CDR3aa: CASSYRTSGFTDTQYF
CDR3nt: TGTGCCAGCAGTTACCGGACTAGCGGCTTCACAGATACGCAGTATTTT

d_gene: TRBD1
abundance: few
j_gene: TRBJ1-1
v_gene: TRBV27
CDR3aa: CASSFLNTGDRTEAFF
CDR3nt: TGTGCCAGCAGTTTCCTCAACACAGGGGACCGAACTGAAGCTTTCTTT

d_gene: TRBD1
abundance: few
j_gene: TRBJ1-1
v_gene: TRBV10-3
CDR3aa: CAISDQTGVNTEAFF
CDR3nt: TGTGCCATCAGTGACCAGACAGGGGTGAACACTGAAGCTTTCTTT

d_gene: .
abundance: .
j_gene: TRBJ2-7
v_gene: TRBV28
CDR3aa: CASSFVWQAYEQYF
CDR3nt: TGTGCCAGCAGTTTCGTTTGGCAGGCCTACGAGCAGTACTTC

d_gene: TRBD1
abundance: few
j_gene: TRBJ1-2
v_gene: TRBV28
CDR3aa: CASRGDRGYGYTF
CDR3nt: TGTGCCAGCAGGGGCGACAGGGGTTATGGCTACACCTTC

d_gene: .
abundance: .
j_gene: TRBJ1-1
v_gene: TRBV5-1
CDR3aa: CASRIDFPNTEAFF
CDR3nt: TGCGCCAGTAGGATCGACTTTCCAAACACTGAAGCTTTCTTT

d_gene: .
abundance: .
j_gene: TRBJ1-2
v_gene: TRBV27
CDR3aa: CASSLSVGDTGWGYTF
CDR3nt: TGTGCCAGCAGTTTATCTGTGGGGGACACAGGGTGGGGCTACACCTTC

d_gene: .
abundance: .
j_gene: TRBJ2-7
v_gene: TRBV9
CDR3aa: CASSATAGYEQYF
CDR3nt: TGTGCCAGCAGCGCCACAGCAGGGTACGAGCAGTACTTC

d_gene: TRBD1
abundance: .
j_gene: TRBJ2-2
v_gene: TRBV2
CDR3aa: CASRKSTGVTGELFF
CDR3nt: TGTGCCAGCAGGAAATCGACAGGGGTGACCGGGGAGCTGTTTTTT